The 15 T cell receptor beta chains listed next were all sequenced from one sample in a study of blood T cell repertoires in COVID-19. The protocol was immunoSEQ multiplex PCR, while the TCRdb copy is restricted to in-frame clones and leaves out a portion. The sample holds approximately 280,000 clones, 89% seen once. Sequences were obtained from peripheral blood. Source of these receptors: a man aged 50-59 years with acute or convalescent COVID-19.

This clone was seen once. The CDR3 region is CASSQGGDEQYF. For the CDR3, the DNA is TGTGCCAGCAGCCAGGGGGGGGACGAGCAGTACTTC. This chain joins TRBV7-8 and TRBJ2-7; D possibly uses TRBD1 or TRBD2 (7 bases each). Germline V gene data show CDR1 as SGHVS and CDR2 as FQNEAQ. The CDR3 is 12 residues long. V lost 5 bases to trimming and J lost 5 bases, with 10 bases between them.

The rearrangement links TRBV2 to TRBJ1-5, with D perhaps TRBD1 (6 bases). This CDR3 comprises 16 residues. V lost 6 bases and J lost 0, with 15 bases in between. CDR1 and CDR2 (germline): SNHLY, FYNNEI. This CDR3 reads CASRTTGGFSNQPQHF. The CDR3 nucleotides are TGTGCCAGCAGGACGACAGGCGGATTTAGCAATCAGCCCCAGCATTTT.

J is TRBJ1-1 and V is TRBV2; TRBD1 is a possible D gene (6 bases). CDR1 SNHLY and CDR2 FYNNEI come from the germline V gene. This CDR3 contains 14 residues. V was trimmed by 5 bases and J by 0 bases, leaving 10 bases between them. This CDR3 reads CASSLGTLNTEAFF. CDR3 coding DNA: TGTGCCAGCAGTCTAGGGACACTGAACACTGAAGCTTTCTTT. The full variable domain, in which reference TRBV2 and TRBJ1-1 provide the parts outside the CDR3, is EPEVTQTPSHQVTQMGQEVILRCVPISNHLYFYWYRQILGQKVEFLVSFYNNEISEKSEIFDDQFSVERPDGSNFTLKIRSTKLEDSAMYFCASSLGTLNTEAFFGQGTRLTVV.

V and J are TRBV29-1 and TRBJ1-5, with D possibly being TRBD1 (5 bases). The germline V and J ends were trimmed by 6 bases and 0 bases, with 12 bases remaining between them. Germline V CDR1 and CDR2: SQVTM, ANQGSEA. This CDR3 comprises 14 residues. CDR3 DNA sequence: TGCAGCGTGCGGGACCCATATAGCAATCAGCCCCAGCATTTT. Translating it yields CSVRDPYSNQPQHF.

Concerning this clone: One end of the junction varies from germline; a read error may be responsible. The genes are TRBV7-7 and TRBJ2-1, with D perhaps matching TRBD2 (7 bases). This CDR3 contains 15 residues. CDR1 is SSHAT and CDR2 is FNYEAQ in the germline V gene (reference sequence). CDR3 sequence (DNA): TGTGCTAGCAGCTTAGTGGGCGGGGGCACCGGTGAGCAGTTCTTC. It is translated as CASSLVGGGTGEQFF.

V and J are TRBV5-8 and TRBJ1-2; D may be TRBD1 (6 bases). Germline V gene data show CDR1 as SGHTS and CDR2 as YDEGEE. The CDR3 is 14 residues long. Trimming took 0 bases from V and 3 from J, leaving 9 bases between them. The CDR3: CASSLGTVYYGYTF. The DNA for the CDR3 is TGTGCCAGCAGCTTGGGGACAGTTTACTATGGCTACACCTTC.

The count of this clone is one. V is TRBV16 and J is TRBJ1-6, with D possibly TRBD1 on 5 matching bases. This CDR3 contains 14 residues. With 5 bases removed from V and 15 bases from J, the gap between germline ends came to 20 bases. Germline V gene sequence: CDR1 KGHSY, CDR2 FQNENV. The CDR3 here is CASSFTTSAGDLHF. Written as DNA, the CDR3 is TGTGCCAGCAGCTTTACGACCTCCGCGGGGGACCTCCACTTT.

The chain is built from TRBV3-1 (or the pseudogene TRBV3-2) and TRBJ1-1; unclear D gene. This CDR3 spans 14 amino acids. V lost 1 base and J 0 bases, leaving 6 bases between the germline ends. Germline V gene data show CDR1 as LGHDT and CDR2 as YNNKEL (reference sequence). CDR3 DNA: TGTGCCAGCAGCCAAGCTTCTATGAACACTGAAGCTTTCTTT. As protein: CASSQASMNTEAFF.

The DNA for the CDR3 is TGTGCCAGCATGATTTTAGGGGGGGCTAAGGGTCAGCCCCAGCATTTT. Its protein is CASMILGGAKGQPQHF. The rearrangement joins TRBV21-1 to TRBJ1-5. TRBV21-1 is an annotated pseudogene. This CDR3 contains 16 residues.

This clone was recorded once. The chain carries TRBV5-1 and TRBJ1-4; TRBD1 might be the D (6 bases). V lost 3 bases and J 8 bases, leaving 11 bases between the germline ends. Germline V gene lookup returns CDR1 SGHRS and CDR2 YFSETQ. This CDR3 spans 13 amino acids. Here the CDR3 DNA reads TGCGCCAGCAGCTCAGGGGTTGGGGAAAAACTGTTTTTT. Translating it yields CASSSGVGEKLFF.

The chain recombines TRBV4-1 with TRBJ2-1; TRBD2 matches 11 bases. The trim removed 0 bases at V and 4 bases at J, leaving 8 bases unmatched. The CDR3 loop spans 18 amino acids. The germline gives CDR1 MGHRA, CDR2 YSYEKL. CDR3 DNA: TGCGCCAGCAGCCAAGAAGGGCTAGCGGGGGGAAAGTACAATGAGCAGTTCTTC. Translating gives CASSQEGLAGGKYNEQFF.

In nucleotides, the CDR3 is TGTGCCAGCAGTGCTTACAGGGAGAACACTGAAGCTTTCTTT. This translates into CASSAYRENTEAFF. The chain uses TRBV2 and TRBJ1-1; tentative D call: TRBD1 (6 bases). The CDR3 consists of 14 residues. Trimming took off 4 bases at V and 1 base at J, with 10 bases between the two ends. Germline V gene lookup returns CDR1 SNHLY and CDR2 FYNNEI.

The V call is TRBV19, the J call TRBJ1-2; 8 bases match TRBD1. The V gene's germline CDR1 is LNHDA and CDR2 SQIVND (reference sequence). V gave up 4 bases and J gave up 7 bases; unmatched junction bases: 2. The CDR3 is 12 amino acids. The CDR3 loop is CASSNTGGGYTF. DNA for the CDR3: TGTGCCAGTAGTAATACAGGGGGTGGCTACACCTTC.

The V and J genes are TRBV5-4 and TRBJ2-2, with a tentative D call TRBD2 (6 bases). The germline gives CDR1 SGHNT, CDR2 YYREEE (reference sequence). This CDR3 spans 17 amino acids. The V end lost 3 bases, the J end lost 7 bases, and 22 bases lay between the germline ends. The CDR3 here is CASSYAGASDSGGELFF. CDR3 nucleotide sequence: TGTGCCAGCAGCTACGCTGGGGCTAGCGATAGTGGCGGGGAGCTGTTTTTT.

This clone was picked up a small number of times. The gene calls are TRBV14 and TRBJ1-4; TRBD1 is a possible D gene (5 bases). Trimming cost V 1 base and J 9 bases, with 9 bases left between them. CDR1 is SGHDN, CDR2 FVKESK, per germline. The CDR3 is 13 amino acids. This chain's CDR3 is CASSQGAGKKLFF. The DNA for the CDR3 is TGTGCCAGCAGCCAAGGGGCAGGGAAAAAACTGTTTTTT.